One and the same sample provided the 4 T cell receptor beta chains below, sequenced in a study of OX40 agonist ivuxolimab in advanced cancers. Only in-frame clones appear in the TCRdb table, and some are missing; sequencing was by immunoSEQ multiplex PCR. The table has tens of thousands of clones, over 75% seen once. Here the sequenced sample was CD4+ or CD8+ T cells sorted from blood, taken in a trial of the OX40 agonist ivuxolimab. The source of these receptors is an adult with an advanced solid tumor such as melanoma, head and neck, liver or kidney cancer.

The chain couples TRBV5-4 to TRBJ1-1; 10 bases map to TRBD1. The CDR3 runs 14 residues. Trimming removed 4 bases from V and 8 bases from J; junction bases left unmatched: 8. The germline V gene encodes CDR1 SGHNT and CDR2 YYREEE (reference sequence). CDR3 protein: CASSPGQGWKEAFF. The CDR3 DNA follows: TGTGCCAGCAGCCCGGGACAGGGGTGGAAAGAAGCTTTCTTT.

V usage is TRBV28 and J usage is TRBJ2-2; possible D gene TRBD1, 6 bases. This CDR3 is built from 16 residues. The germline V gene encodes CDR1 MDHEN and CDR2 SYDVKM. Between the trimmed V and J ends, which lost 3 bases and 13 bases, there was a span of 24 bases. CDR3 loop: CASSLFLGGSVFGLFF. The CDR3 nucleotides are TGTGCCAGCAGTTTGTTTTTAGGGGGTAGTGTCTTTGGGCTGTTTTTT.

This clone occurred a few times. This rearrangement joins TRBV7-2 to TRBJ1-1; D remains unclear. CDR1 is SGHTA, CDR2 FQGNSA, per germline. V shed 5 bases and J shed 2 bases, with 9 bases lying between them. This CDR3 is 13 amino acids long. The CDR3 spells CASSRTPNTEAFF. CDR3 DNA: TGTGCCAGCAGCCGCACCCCCAACACTGAAGCTTTCTTT.

The CDR3 DNA follows: TGTGCCAGCAGCAAATCTAGGTCTGGTGGCTACACCTTC. Its protein product is CASSKSRSGGYTF. The gene calls are TRBV7-2 and TRBJ1-2; D gene ambiguous. Trimming pared 5 bases from V and 7 bases from J, leaving 14 bases between. CDR3 length equals 13 residues. Germline CDR1 SGHTA, CDR2 FQGNSA.